The clone carrying this TCR beta chain was recorded only once. As yet, its antigen is unknown. This entry comes from a study of T cell responses to AZD1222 COVID-19 vaccine. This CDR3 contains 16 residues. Germline CDR1 reads SGHKS; CDR2 reads YYEKEE (reference sequence). Trimming cost V 4 bases and J 0 bases, with 11 bases left between them. Produced via immunoSEQ multiplex PCR; TCRdb's table is partial and in-frame only. The table includes about 180,000 clones, approximately 92% detected once. Study-wide results and limits: Rises in breadth and depth of Spike-specific TCRs came after two AZD1222 doses. Only five or six AZD1222 recipients were seropositive at baseline.

The clonotype comes from an adult who received the MenACWY meningococcal vaccine as a control. This chain joins TRBV5-5 and TRBJ2-6, with D possibly TRBD1 on 5 matching bases. The specimen was peripheral blood, collected 28 days after the second dose of the MenACWY control vaccine. The CDR3 nucleotides read TGTGCCAGCAGCCTATTACAGGTCTCTGGGGCCAACGTCCTGACTTTC. Its translation is CASSLLQVSGANVLTF.